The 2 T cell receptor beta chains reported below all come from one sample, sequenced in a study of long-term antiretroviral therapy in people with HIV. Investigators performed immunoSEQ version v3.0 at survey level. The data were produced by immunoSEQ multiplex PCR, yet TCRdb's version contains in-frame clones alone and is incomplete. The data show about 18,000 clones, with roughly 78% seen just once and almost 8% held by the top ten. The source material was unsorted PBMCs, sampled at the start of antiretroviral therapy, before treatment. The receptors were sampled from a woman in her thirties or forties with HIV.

CDR3 sequence: CASSQRTLLTDTQYF. CDR3 in DNA: TGCGCCAGCAGCCAGCGGACTTTACTCACAGATACGCAGTATTTT. This chain links TRBV4-1 with TRBJ2-3; D is perhaps TRBD2 (5 bases). The V end lost 3 bases, the J end lost 2 bases, and 12 bases lay between the germline ends. Germline lookup yields CDR1 MGHRA and CDR2 YSYEKL. CDR3 length: 15 amino acids.

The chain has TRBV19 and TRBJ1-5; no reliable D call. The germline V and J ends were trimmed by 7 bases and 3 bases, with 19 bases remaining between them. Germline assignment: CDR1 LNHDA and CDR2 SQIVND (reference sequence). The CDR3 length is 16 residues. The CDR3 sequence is CASNPWAAGSNQPQHF. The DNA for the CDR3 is TGTGCCAGTAACCCCTGGGCGGCGGGATCCAATCAGCCCCAGCATTTT.